The 17 T cell receptor beta chains below were found in one sample sequenced in a study of technical replicates of blood from a handful of donors. Data came from immunoSEQ multiplex PCR; TCRdb stores just in-frame clones and leaves some out. The sample shows tens of thousands of clones, roughly 94% of them seen only once. Source material: T cells isolated from PBMCs. The source is a human donor in good health.

V usage is TRBV30 and J usage is TRBJ2-4; 7 bases agree with TRBD1. The CDR3 is 15 amino acids. Looked up from germline, CDR1 is GTSNPN and CDR2 is SVGIG (reference sequence). Germline trimming cut 2 bases from V and 0 bases from J; bases unmatched to any gene: 4. CDR3 coding DNA: TGTGCCTGGAGTAATCAGGGGGTAGCCAAAAACATTCAGTACTTC. Protein product: CAWSNQGVAKNIQYF.

In DNA, the CDR3 is TGTGCCACCAAGGAAGGGGGAGGGCTGAATGAGCAGTTCTTC. Translating gives CATKEGGGLNEQFF. This chain links TRBV27 with TRBJ2-1, with D perhaps TRBD2 (7 bases). This CDR3 contains 14 residues. Germline V gene lookup returns CDR1 MNHEY and CDR2 SMNVEV (reference sequence). V was shortened by 10 bases and J by 7 bases, with 20 bases between the two germline ends.

This chain links TRBV13 with TRBJ1-2, with D hard to call. The V gene's germline CDR1 is PRHDT and CDR2 FYEKMQ (reference sequence). V lost 1 base and J lost 8, with 20 bases in between. The CDR3 runs 16 residues. This chain's CDR3 is CASSLEKSLRHLGYTF. CDR3 nucleotide sequence: TGTGCCAGCAGCTTAGAAAAGTCGTTGAGGCACCTGGGCTACACCTTC.

The V call is TRBV4-1, the J call TRBJ2-3; 10 bases fit TRBD2. V was clipped by 5 bases and J by 2 bases; unmatched bases: 7. Germline V gene sequence: CDR1 MGHRA, CDR2 YSYEKL. This CDR3 region has 16 residues. The CDR3 region has the DNA TGCGCCAGCAGCTTCGGACTAGCGGCGGTCACAGATACGCAGTATTTT. Translation: CASSFGLAAVTDTQYF.

This clone occurred once. The CDR3 coding sequence is TGTGCCAGCAGCGGAGGCGGGGGCTTGAACACTGAAGCTTTCTTT. This encodes CASSGGGGLNTEAFF. The rearrangement links TRBV9 to TRBJ1-1; possible D gene TRBD1, 6 bases. Trimming took off 3 bases at V and 0 bases at J, with 12 bases between the two ends. The CDR3 runs 15 residues. Germline values: CDR1 SGDLS, CDR2 YYNGEE.

V usage is TRBV5-6 and J usage is TRBJ2-3; 10 bases match TRBD1. V shed 0 bases and J 1 base; nucleotides not matched to a gene: 2. Germline V lookup: CDR1 SGHDT, CDR2 YYEEEE. The CDR3 length is 16 residues. CDR3 coding DNA: TGTGCCAGCAGCTTGGTTGGGACAGGGGGCACAGATACGCAGTATTTT. Translated, it gives CASSLVGTGGTDTQYF.

The rearrangement joins TRBV9 to TRBJ1-1; TRBD1 agrees at 7 bases. The CDR3 contains 14 residues. V shed 4 bases, J shed 8 bases, and the junction held 11 bases outside the gene matches. CDR1 and CDR2 (germline): SGDLS, YYNGEE. CDR3 DNA sequence: TGTGCCAGCAGCTCAGGACAGGTCCAGACGGAAGCTTTCTTT. As protein: CASSSGQVQTEAFF.

The rearrangement links TRBV28 to TRBJ1-5; possibly TRBD1 for D (6 bases). The germline gives CDR1 MDHEN, CDR2 SYDVKM. Trimming took off 7 bases at V and 3 bases at J, with 13 bases between the two ends. This CDR3 comprises 14 residues. In DNA form, the CDR3 reads TGTGCCAGCATGAGGGGGTATGTCAATCAGCCCCAGCATTTT. Amino acid sequence: CASMRGYVNQPQHF. Full variable domain (remainder filled in from reference TRBV28 and TRBJ1-5): DVKVTQSSRYLVKRTGEKVFLECVQDMDHENMFWYRQDPGLGLRLIYFSYDVKMKEKGDIPEGYSVSREKKERFSLILESASTNQTSMYLCASMRGYVNQPQHFGDGTRLSIL.

The V call is TRBV19, the J call TRBJ2-6; 9 nucleotides agree with TRBD1. The V segment lost 7 bases and the J segment 0 bases; nucleotides outside the gene matches: 10. CDR3 length: 18 residues. Germline CDR1 and CDR2: LNHDA and SQIVND (reference sequence). As DNA, the CDR3 is TGTGCCAGTACCGGGACAGGGAAGGTCCACTCTGGGGCCAACGTCCTGACTTTC. This sequence encodes CASTGTGKVHSGANVLTF.

The genes are TRBV6-5 and TRBJ1-3, with D tentatively TRBD1 (5 bases). This CDR3 comprises 15 residues. Germline lookup yields CDR1 MNHEY and CDR2 SVGAGI. The V end lost 6 bases, the J end lost 3 bases, and 15 bases lay between the germline ends. The CDR3 is CASREPGGGGNTIYF. DNA for the CDR3: TGTGCCAGCAGGGAACCCGGGGGTGGTGGAAACACCATATATTTT.

This sequence joins TRBV5-4 and TRBJ2-1, with TRBD1 matching 7 bases. This CDR3 spans 16 amino acids. The V segment lost 4 bases and the J segment 3 bases; nucleotides outside the gene matches: 10. From germline, CDR1 is SGHNT and CDR2 YYREEE (reference sequence). The CDR3 region is CASSQDDRVNYNEQFF. Here the CDR3 DNA reads TGTGCCAGCAGCCAGGACGACAGGGTAAACTACAATGAGCAGTTCTTC.

The rearrangement joins TRBV27 to TRBJ2-7; 7 nucleotides align to TRBD1. CDR1 and CDR2 (germline): MNHEY, SMNVEV (reference sequence). This CDR3 spans 14 amino acids. V trimming: 5 bases; J trimming: 3 bases; junction bases outside the gene matches: 7. The CDR3 here is CASSLNGQDYEQYF. The CDR3, as DNA: TGTGCCAGCAGTCTCAACGGACAGGACTACGAGCAGTACTTC.

A single count supports this clone. The chain employs TRBV11-2 and TRBJ2-3, with 7 bases identical to TRBD1. The length of the CDR3 is 13 residues. The germline gives CDR1 SGHAT, CDR2 FQNNGV. The junction had 5 bases not matched to a gene; V was cut back by 5 bases and J by 6 bases. CDR3 amino acids: CASSRLQGDTQYF. The CDR3 DNA sequence: TGTGCCAGCAGCCGTTTACAGGGGGATACGCAGTATTTT.

The V and J genes are TRBV6-1 and TRBJ2-7; weak D call: TRBD2 (5 bases). Trimming pared 4 bases from V and 2 bases from J, leaving 9 bases between. The CDR3 is 13 residues long. Germline lookup yields CDR1 MNHNS and CDR2 SASEGT. This CDR3 reads CASSGGRPYEQYF. The CDR3 DNA follows: TGTGCCAGCAGTGGAGGGCGTCCCTACGAGCAGTACTTC.

V and J are TRBV19 and TRBJ1-1, with D tentatively TRBD1 (5 bases). There are 13 residues in the CDR3. Trimming took off 7 bases at V and 0 bases at J, with 9 bases between the two ends. From germline, CDR1 is LNHDA and CDR2 SQIVND (reference sequence). Here the CDR3 DNA reads TGTGCCAGTACTAAGGGGTTGAACACTGAAGCTTTCTTT. Protein product: CASTKGLNTEAFF. The full variable domain, in which reference TRBV19 and TRBJ1-1 provide the parts outside the CDR3, is DGGITQSPKYLFRKEGQNVTLSCEQNLNHDAMYWYRQDPGQGLRLIYYSQIVNDFQKGDIAEGYSVSREKKESFPLTVTSAQKNPTAFYLCASTKGLNTEAFFGQGTRLTVV.

This sequence joins TRBV9 and TRBJ2-7, with 7 bases identical to TRBD1. Germline V gene data show CDR1 as SGDLS and CDR2 as YYNGEE. The V and J ends lost 4 bases and 3 bases, in that order; junction bases with no gene match: 4. The CDR3 is 13 amino acids. CDR3 residues: CASSPGQDYEQYF. The CDR3 DNA is TGTGCCAGCAGCCCCGGACAGGACTACGAGCAGTACTTC.

The J gene is TRBJ2-7, the V gene TRBV28, with D perhaps TRBD1 (5 bases). Germline lookup yields CDR1 MDHEN and CDR2 SYDVKM. This CDR3 region has 14 residues. With 3 bases removed from V and 6 bases from J, the gap between germline ends came to 15 bases. The CDR3 region is CASSFWQGKGEQYF. CDR3 nucleotides: TGTGCCAGCAGTTTTTGGCAGGGAAAAGGCGAGCAGTACTTC.